What follows is one T cell receptor beta chain and its context. The data belong to a study of cytomegalovirus exposure and HLA in healthy donors. At the level of the study: The approximately 680 first-cohort repertoires and the 110 or so validation repertoires shared the same platform, a later analysis reported.

V was pared by 5 bases and J by 0 bases, with 10 bases between. The CDR3 is 15 amino acids. Germline CDR1 is SGHVS and CDR2 is FNYEAQ. Clones were read by immunoSEQ multiplex PCR, and TCRdb kept only the in-frame ones, dropping some. In the table there are about 56,000 clones, over 85% of which are singletons. This TCR was recovered from a man younger than 35 in good health and CMV-seronegative. The sequenced material came from PBMCs. V usage is TRBV7-6 and J usage is TRBJ1-4; D remains ambiguous. Here the CDR3 reads CASSPRTATNEKLFF. For the CDR3, the DNA is TGTGCCAGCAGCCCCCGAACAGCAACTAATGAAAAACTGTTTTTT.